Ten or more counts support the clone carrying this TCR beta chain. Antigen unknown. This record belongs to a study of T cells in Graves' hyperthyroidism and ophthalmopathy. General study points: Ophthalmopathy stood apart from stable hyperthyroidism in a 13 V-J model.

RNA transcripts gave rise to amplified TCR beta CDR3 regions. First-round RT-PCR of the TCR CDR3 relied on the HTBI primer set. TCRdb independently ran MiXCR on the multiplex PCR reads; one entry per CDR3 protein. The sample lists 280,000 or so distinct CDR3 sequences; less than 30% were seen once. Fresh peripheral blood, approximately 9.1 ml, was the source of the PBMCs. The germline gives CDR1 SGHAT, CDR2 FQNNGV. This CDR3 has 13 amino acids. The V end lost 5 bases, the J end lost 5 bases, and 12 bases lay between the germline ends. Sequenced input: blood. The sequence derives from a man in his forties with Graves' hyperthyroidism that later progressed to Graves' ophthalmopathy. The chain has TRBV11-2 and TRBJ2-5; tentatively, D is TRBD2 (6 bases). In nucleotides, the CDR3 is TGTGCCAGCAGCCCAGATGGGAGGGAGACCCAGTACTTC. This encodes CASSPDGRETQYF.